The 22 T cell receptor beta chains presented below share a single source sample, sequenced in a study of cytomegalovirus exposure and HLA in healthy donors. PCR amplification relied on 60 Vbeta primers (plus 13 Jbeta primers). Libraries were prepared by immunoSEQ multiplex PCR; TCRdb keeps only in-frame clonotypes and omits some of them. The table has about 200,000 clones, around four fifths seen once. The sequencing sample was made of PBMCs. The receptors come from a woman aged 45-65 years in good health and CMV-seropositive.

This chain connects TRBV28 to TRBJ2-1; a weak D match, TRBD2 (5 bases). The CDR3 runs 17 residues. V lost 6 bases to trimming and J lost 0 bases, with 18 bases between them. The germline gives CDR1 MDHEN, CDR2 SYDVKM. The CDR3 loop reads CASSSRSEPLSYNEQFF. CDR3 coding DNA: TGTGCCAGCAGCTCACGTAGCGAACCCCTCTCCTACAATGAGCAGTTCTTC.

The table lists this clone with a count of one. The rearrangement uses TRBV9 and TRBJ1-1; the match to TRBD1 covers 7 bases. Looked up from germline, CDR1 is SGDLS and CDR2 is YYNGEE. The CDR3 consists of 14 residues. The V segment lost 0 bases and the J segment 5 bases; nucleotides outside the gene matches: 4. CDR3 loop: CASSVGQGGTEAFF. CDR3 nucleotides: TGTGCCAGCAGCGTAGGACAGGGAGGTACTGAAGCTTTCTTT.

The chain links TRBV14 to TRBJ2-1; the D is unclear. The CDR3 is 12 amino acids. Looked up from germline, CDR1 is SGHDN and CDR2 is FVKESK. The V gene lost 5 bases and the J gene lost 7 bases, with 9 bases spanning the gap. CDR3 coding DNA: TGTGCCAGCAGCACCCAGGTTAATGAGCAGTTCTTC. This translates into CASSTQVNEQFF. Drawing the rest from reference TRBV14 and TRBJ2-1, the complete variable domain is EAGVTQFPSHSVIEKGQTVTLRCDPISGHDNLYWYRRVMGKEIKFLLHFVKESKQDESGMPNNRFLAERTGGTYSTLKVQPAELEDSGVYFCASSTQVNEQFFGPGTRLTVL.

This clone came up once. The rearrangement links TRBV27 to TRBJ2-1; TRBD1 agrees at 8 bases. V lost 5 bases, J lost 8 bases, and 8 bases stayed unmatched. Germline CDR1 reads MNHEY; CDR2 reads SMNVEV (reference sequence). This CDR3 is built from 14 residues. The chain's CDR3 is CASSLGQGAYEQFF. CDR3 nucleotide sequence: TGTGCCAGCAGTCTTGGGCAGGGGGCTTATGAGCAGTTCTTC.

This chain joins TRBV7-9 and TRBJ1-1; TRBD1 matches at 8 bases. This CDR3 spans 15 amino acids. Losses at the gene ends were 4 bases for V and 7 bases for J; bases not matched to a gene: 11. Germline CDR1 is SEHNR and CDR2 is FQNEAQ (reference sequence). The CDR3 loop is CASSSGRDRTNEAFF. The CDR3 region has the DNA TGTGCCAGCAGCTCCGGTAGGGACAGGACGAATGAAGCTTTCTTT.

This sequence joins TRBV6-5 and TRBJ2-1, with TRBD1 identical over 8 bases. The CDR3 has 16 amino acids. Germline CDR1 MNHEY, CDR2 SVGAGI. The V segment lost 4 bases and the J segment 9 bases; nucleotides outside the gene matches: 14. The CDR3, as DNA: TGTGCCAGCAGTTCCCTCGGTGGCAGGGGGCAAGGTGAGCAGTTCTTC. It is translated as CASSSLGGRGQGEQFF.

The J gene is TRBJ2-7, the V gene TRBV28; TRBD1 aligns across 9 bases. Trimming cost V 6 bases and J 5 bases; bases outside gene matches: 8. This CDR3 is 14 amino acids long. The germline gives CDR1 MDHEN, CDR2 SYDVKM. The CDR3 region is CASREGTGRDEQYF. In nucleotides, the CDR3 is TGTGCCAGCAGAGAGGGGACAGGGCGTGACGAGCAGTACTTC. Filled out from reference TRBV28 and TRBJ2-7, the complete variable domain reads DVKVTQSSRYLVKRTGEKVFLECVQDMDHENMFWYRQDPGLGLRLIYFSYDVKMKEKGDIPEGYSVSREKKERFSLILESASTNQTSMYLCASREGTGRDEQYFGPGTRLTVT.

The chain links TRBV7-9 to TRBJ2-1, with D perhaps TRBD1 (5 bases). CDR1 and CDR2 (germline): SEHNR, FQNEAQ (reference sequence). Trimming took off 1 base at V and 5 bases at J, with 9 bases between the two ends. There are 14 residues in the CDR3. This chain's CDR3 is CASSLGSGNNEQFF. DNA of the CDR3: TGTGCCAGCAGCTTAGGTTCAGGGAACAATGAGCAGTTCTTC.

V gene TRBV10-3 combines with J gene TRBJ1-5; TRBD1 aligns across 8 bases. Unmatched junction bases numbered 5, after V lost 6 bases and J lost 4 bases. CDR1 ENHRY and CDR2 SYGVKD come from the germline V gene. This CDR3 has 14 amino acids. The CDR3 is CAISPDRGNQPQHF. The CDR3 DNA reads as TGTGCCATCAGCCCAGACAGGGGAAATCAGCCCCAGCATTTT.

The CDR3 loop reads CASSLNAGGQPQHF. CDR3 nucleotides: TGTGCCAGCAGCTTAAATGCAGGAGGTCAGCCCCAGCATTTT. This sequence joins TRBV7-9 and TRBJ1-5; D is uncertain. Germline CDR1 reads SEHNR; CDR2 reads FQNEAQ (reference sequence). Trimming cost V 2 bases and J 6 bases, with 11 bases left between them. This CDR3 spans 14 amino acids.

The rearrangement uses TRBV11-2 and TRBJ1-2; 10 bases agree with TRBD1. The CDR3 loop spans 18 amino acids. From germline, CDR1 is SGHAT and CDR2 FQNNGV. Losses at the gene ends were 4 bases for V and 4 bases for J; bases not matched to a gene: 15. The DNA of the CDR3 is TGTGCCAGCAGCTCACTATGGGACAGGGGAGGGTTGAGCTATGGCTACACCTTC. It is translated as CASSSLWDRGGLSYGYTF.

The chain has TRBV6-4 and TRBJ2-1; 10 bases fit TRBD2. Germline V gene lookup returns CDR1 MRHNA and CDR2 SNTAGT. V trimming: 8 bases; J trimming: 4 bases; junction bases outside the gene matches: 11. The CDR3 sequence is 16 residues long. DNA for the CDR3: TGTGCCAGCTCGAAAGCGGGGGGGACTCTTTACAATGAGCAGTTCTTC. Translated: CASSKAGGTLYNEQFF.

The chain joins TRBV18 to TRBJ2-7; TRBD1 aligns across 10 bases. Germline values: CDR1 KGHSH, CDR2 LQKENI. This CDR3 is 14 amino acids long. Unmatched junction bases numbered 4, after V lost 5 bases and J lost 3 bases. The CDR3 region has the DNA TGTGCCAGCTCATCCGGGACAGGGGTCTACGAGCAGTACTTC. It encodes CASSSGTGVYEQYF.

V and J are TRBV5-1 and TRBJ2-1; D is possibly TRBD2 (6 bases). Germline-derived CDR1 and CDR2 are SGHRS and YFSETQ. This CDR3 is built from 15 residues. Between the trimmed V and J ends, which lost 4 bases and 4 bases, there was a span of 15 bases. The CDR3 protein is CASSGGLGTYNEQFF. In DNA, the CDR3 is TGCGCCAGCAGCGGGGGACTTGGGACTTACAATGAGCAGTTCTTC. Variable domain in full (rest from reference TRBV5-1 and TRBJ2-1): KAGVTQTPRYLIKTRGQQVTLSCSPISGHRSVSWYQQTPGQGLQFLFEYFSETQRNKGNFPGRFSGRQFSNSRSEMNVSTLELGDSALYLCASSGGLGTYNEQFFGPGTRLTVL.

The gene calls are TRBV5-1 and TRBJ2-7; 8 bases agree with TRBD2. Germline-derived CDR1 and CDR2 are SGHRS and YFSETQ. This CDR3 spans 15 amino acids. V shed 4 bases and J 2 bases; nucleotides not matched to a gene: 8. The CDR3 bases are TGCGCCAGCAGCCCCCCGAGTAGCGGGACCTACGAGCAGTACTTC. Residues: CASSPPSSGTYEQYF. Using reference TRBV5-1 and TRBJ2-7 for the parts outside the CDR3, the full variable domain is KAGVTQTPRYLIKTRGQQVTLSCSPISGHRSVSWYQQTPGQGLQFLFEYFSETQRNKGNFPGRFSGRQFSNSRSEMNVSTLELGDSALYLCASSPPSSGTYEQYFGPGTRLTVT.

The chain uses TRBV10-2 and TRBJ2-5; TRBD2 agrees at 7 bases. The length of the CDR3 is 15 residues. V gave up 8 bases and J gave up 8 bases; unmatched junction bases: 17. Germline V CDR1 and CDR2: WSHSY, SAAADI. The CDR3 bases are TGCGCCAGCGGGCACTGGGGGGGGGAGAAGAGAACCCAGTACTTC. As protein: CASGHWGGEKRTQYF.

Of note for this clone: The same CDR3 can be traced to other DNA sequences in this sample. CDR3 nucleotides: TGCGCCAGCAGCTTGGCTAGCCGGGAGACCCAGTACTTC. Protein: CASSLASRETQYF. The chain couples TRBV5-1 to TRBJ2-5, with D perhaps TRBD2 (5 bases). Trimming left V 0 bases short and J 5 bases short, with 8 bases between. There are 13 residues in the CDR3. The germline CDR1 and CDR2 sequences are SGHRS and YFSETQ.

This chain uses TRBV7-9 with TRBJ1-4; 8 bases line up with TRBD1. Germline-derived CDR1 and CDR2 are SEHNR and FQNEAQ (reference sequence). V gave up 5 bases and J gave up 2 bases; unmatched junction bases: 4. The CDR3 contains 15 residues. CDR3 protein: CASSPRTGTNEKLFF. For the CDR3, the DNA is TGTGCCAGCAGCCCCCGGACAGGGACTAATGAAAAACTGTTTTTT.

This clone has only a few counts. V usage is TRBV29-1 and J usage is TRBJ2-3; the D gene is possibly TRBD2 (6 bases). Germline V gene sequence: CDR1 SQVTM, CDR2 ANQGSEA. The CDR3 has 15 amino acids. The ends were cut back, 4 bases at V and 5 bases at J, with 19 bases in the middle. CDR3: CSVVEGSSLLDTQYF. The DNA for the CDR3 is TGCAGCGTTGTGGAGGGTAGCTCCCTTTTAGATACGCAGTATTTT.

This chain joins TRBV6-1 and TRBJ2-2, with no clear D. The V end was cut by 8 bases, the J end by 2 bases, with 12 bases between. The CDR3 is made up of 14 amino acids. Germline CDR1 reads MNHNS; CDR2 reads SASEGT. DNA of the CDR3: TGTGCCAGCGGTACAGCCTATAACACCGGGGAGCTGTTTTTT. It encodes CASGTAYNTGELFF.

As DNA, the CDR3 is TGTGCCAGCAGTTTAGCTAGTCTGGTCAATATACAGTTCTTC. Its translation is CASSLASLVNIQFF. The V call is TRBV27, the J call TRBJ2-1; D unclear. The CDR3 runs 14 residues. Germline CDR1 and CDR2: MNHEY and SMNVEV (reference sequence). V lost 2 bases to trimming and J lost 13 bases, with 18 bases between them.

The genes are TRBV19 and TRBJ1-1; no definite D call. CDR3 length: 14 residues. The ends were cut back, 5 bases at V and 0 bases at J, with 10 bases in the middle. Germline-derived CDR1 and CDR2 are LNHDA and SQIVND (reference sequence). The CDR3 DNA sequence: TGTGCCAGTAGTCCAAGCCCGATGAACACTGAAGCTTTCTTT. This gives the protein CASSPSPMNTEAFF.